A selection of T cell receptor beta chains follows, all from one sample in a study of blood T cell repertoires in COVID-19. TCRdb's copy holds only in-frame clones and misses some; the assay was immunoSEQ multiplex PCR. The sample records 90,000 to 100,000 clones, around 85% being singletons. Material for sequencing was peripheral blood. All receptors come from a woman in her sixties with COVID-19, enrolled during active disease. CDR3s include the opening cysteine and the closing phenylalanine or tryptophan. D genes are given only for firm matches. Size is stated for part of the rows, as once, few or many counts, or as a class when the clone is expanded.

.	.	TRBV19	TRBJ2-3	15	CASSISLARGDTQYF	TGTGCCAGTAGTATCTCACTAGCACGCGGAGATACGCAGTATTTT
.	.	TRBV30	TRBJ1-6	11	CAWSRGSPLHF	TGTGCCTGGAGCCGAGGTTCACCCCTCCACTTT
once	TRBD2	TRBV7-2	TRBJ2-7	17	CASSGRTSGVIRYEQYF	TGTGCCAGCAGCGGCAGGACTAGCGGGGTCATACGCTACGAGCAGTACTTC
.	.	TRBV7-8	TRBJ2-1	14	CASVEGNSYNEQFF	TGTGCCAGCGTCGAGGGCAACTCCTACAATGAGCAGTTCTTC
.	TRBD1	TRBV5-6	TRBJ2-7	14	CASSYGTGHYEQYF	TGTGCCAGCAGCTACGGGACAGGGCACTACGAGCAGTACTTC
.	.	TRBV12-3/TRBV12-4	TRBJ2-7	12	CASSLGPGGQYF	TGTGCCAGCAGTTTGGGGCCTGGCGGGCAGTACTTC
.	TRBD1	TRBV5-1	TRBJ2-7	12	CASSRDSYEQYF	TGCGCCAGCAGCCGGGACAGCTACGAGCAGTACTTC
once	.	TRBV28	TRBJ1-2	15	CASSFPFGQNYGYTF	TGTGCCAGCAGTTTCCCTTTTGGACAGAACTATGGCTACACCTTC
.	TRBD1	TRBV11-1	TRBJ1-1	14	CASSLGTEDTEAFF	TGTGCCAGCAGCCTTGGGACAGAAGACACTGAAGCTTTCTTT
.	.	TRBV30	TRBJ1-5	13	CAWSAQEDQPQHF	TGTGCCTGGAGTGCACAGGAAGATCAGCCCCAGCATTTT
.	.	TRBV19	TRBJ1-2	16	CASRTTVRYLGYGYTF	TGTGCCAGTAGGACGACAGTGAGGTATTTGGGCTATGGCTACACCTTC
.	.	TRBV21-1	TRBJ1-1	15	CASSKGIGRNPEAFF	TGTGCCAGCAGCAAAGGAATTGGCAGGAACCCTGAAGCTTTCTTT
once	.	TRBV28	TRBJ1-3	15	CASKGRAFFGNTIYF	TGTGCCAGCAAGGGCAGGGCCTTTTTTGGAAACACCATATATTTT
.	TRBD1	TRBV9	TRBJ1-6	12	CASGTGQSPLHF	TGTGCCAGTGGGACAGGGCAATCACCCCTCCACTTT
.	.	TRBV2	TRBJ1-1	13	CASSVAGATEAFF	TGTGCCAGCAGTGTTGCAGGGGCCACTGAAGCTTTCTTT
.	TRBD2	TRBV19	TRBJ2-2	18	CASSIGTSGGQNTGELFF	TGTGCCAGTAGTATCGGGACTAGCGGGGGCCAGAACACCGGGGAGCTGTTTTTT
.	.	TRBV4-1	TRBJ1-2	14	CASSQATGGYGYTF	TGCGCCAGCAGCCAAGCCACGGGAGGCTATGGCTACACCTTC